The 2 T cell receptor beta chains below were found in one sample sequenced in a study of T-cell reconstitution after alpha-beta-depleted transplantation in children. Unique molecular identifiers featured in how the TCRbeta library was prepared. MiXCR, run by TCRdb on the PCR reads, gives a single entry per CDR3 protein. Of around 340,000 distinct CDR3 sequences listed, 13% are singletons. The sample in question was PBMCs, obtained from the stem cell graft. The receptors originated from a human donor who donated a stem cell graft to a child with Fanconi anemia.

This clonotype was counted only a few times. The chain uses TRBV7-2 and TRBJ2-7, with 8 nucleotides matching TRBD1. V was clipped by 5 bases and J by 6 bases; unmatched bases: 6. CDR3 length equals 13 residues. Germline-derived CDR1 and CDR2 are SGHTA and FQGNSA. This CDR3 is CASSRTGIAEQYV. CDR3 sequence (DNA): TGTGCCAGCAGCCGGACAGGGATTGCCGAGCAGTACGTC.

This clonotype has at least ten counts. The V gene is TRBV28, the J gene TRBJ2-7; tentatively, D is TRBD1 (6 bases). This CDR3 contains 14 residues. The ends were cut back, 6 bases at V and 0 bases at J, with 12 bases in the middle. The germline CDR1 and CDR2 sequences are MDHEN and SYDVKM. CDR3 protein: CASRSRTASYEQYV. The CDR3 DNA sequence: TGTGCCAGCAGATCCCGGACAGCCTCCTACGAGCAGTACGTC.